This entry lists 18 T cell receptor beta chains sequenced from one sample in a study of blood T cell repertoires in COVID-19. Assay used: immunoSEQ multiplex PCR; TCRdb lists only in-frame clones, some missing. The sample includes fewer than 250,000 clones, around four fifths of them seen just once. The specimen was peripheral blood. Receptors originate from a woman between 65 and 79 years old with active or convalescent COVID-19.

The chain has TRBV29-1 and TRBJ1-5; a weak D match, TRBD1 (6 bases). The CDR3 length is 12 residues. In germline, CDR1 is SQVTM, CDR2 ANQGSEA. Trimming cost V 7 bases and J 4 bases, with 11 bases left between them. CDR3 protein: CSAGVGNQPQHF. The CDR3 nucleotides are TGCAGCGCAGGGGTTGGTAATCAGCCCCAGCATTTT. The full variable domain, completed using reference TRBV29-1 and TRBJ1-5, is SAVISQKPSRDICQRGTSLTIQCQVDSQVTMMFWYRQQPGQSLTLIATANQGSEATYESGFVIDKFPISRPNLTFSTLTVSNMSPEDSSIYLCSAGVGNQPQHFGDGTRLSIL.

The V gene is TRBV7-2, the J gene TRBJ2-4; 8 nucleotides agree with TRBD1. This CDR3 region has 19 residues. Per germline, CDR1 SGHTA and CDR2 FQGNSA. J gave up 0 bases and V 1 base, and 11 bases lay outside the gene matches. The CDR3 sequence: CASSLGVGTGSLAKNIQYF. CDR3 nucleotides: TGTGCCAGCAGCTTAGGGGTCGGGACAGGTTCACTAGCCAAAAACATTCAGTACTTC. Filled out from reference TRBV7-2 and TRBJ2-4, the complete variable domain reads GAGVSQSPSNKVTEKGKDVELRCDPISGHTALYWYRQSLGQGLEFLIYFQGNSAPDKSGLPSDRFSAERTGGSVSTLTIQRTQQEDSAVYLCASSLGVGTGSLAKNIQYFGAGTRLSVL.

The CDR3 DNA is TGTGCCAGCAGCGAAATCGGGAGAACCACAGATACGCAGTATTTT. It translates to CASSEIGRTTDTQYF. V is TRBV5-4 and J is TRBJ2-3; a weak D match, TRBD2 (6 bases). V was trimmed by 4 bases and J by 2 bases, leaving 14 bases between them. The V gene's germline CDR1 is SGHNT and CDR2 YYREEE (reference sequence). This CDR3 comprises 15 residues.

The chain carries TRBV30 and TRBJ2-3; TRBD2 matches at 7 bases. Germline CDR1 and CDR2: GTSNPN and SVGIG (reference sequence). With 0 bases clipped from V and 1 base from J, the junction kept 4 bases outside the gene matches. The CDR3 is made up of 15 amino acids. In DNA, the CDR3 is TGTGCCTGGAGTGTAGGGCTAGCGGGCACAGATACGCAGTATTTT. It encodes CAWSVGLAGTDTQYF.

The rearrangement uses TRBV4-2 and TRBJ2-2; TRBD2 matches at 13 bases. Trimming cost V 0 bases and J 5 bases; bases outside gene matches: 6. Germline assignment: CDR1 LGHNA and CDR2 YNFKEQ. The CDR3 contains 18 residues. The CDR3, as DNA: TGTGCCAGCAGCCAAGAGTCACTAGCGGGAGGGAGGACCGGGGAGCTGTTTTTT. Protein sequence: CASSQESLAGGRTGELFF.

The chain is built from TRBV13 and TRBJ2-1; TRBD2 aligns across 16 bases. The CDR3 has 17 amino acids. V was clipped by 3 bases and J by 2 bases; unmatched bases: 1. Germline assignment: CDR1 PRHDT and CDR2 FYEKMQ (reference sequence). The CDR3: CASSFGTSGRAYNEQFF. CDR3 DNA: TGTGCCAGCAGCTTCGGGACTAGCGGGAGGGCCTACAATGAGCAGTTCTTC.

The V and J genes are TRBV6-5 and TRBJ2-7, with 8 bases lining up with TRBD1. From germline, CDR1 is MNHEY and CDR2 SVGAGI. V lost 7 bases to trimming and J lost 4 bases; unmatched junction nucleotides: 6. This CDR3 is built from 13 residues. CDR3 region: CASTPTGAYEQYF. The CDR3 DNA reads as TGTGCCAGCACCCCGACAGGGGCGTACGAGCAGTACTTC.

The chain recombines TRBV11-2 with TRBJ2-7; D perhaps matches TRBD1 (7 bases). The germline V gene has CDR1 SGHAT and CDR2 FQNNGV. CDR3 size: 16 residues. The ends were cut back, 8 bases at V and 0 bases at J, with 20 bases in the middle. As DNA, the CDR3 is TGTGCCAGCTCCCCGACTCCAGGGGGGAGCTCCTACGAGCAGTACTTC. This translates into CASSPTPGGSSYEQYF.

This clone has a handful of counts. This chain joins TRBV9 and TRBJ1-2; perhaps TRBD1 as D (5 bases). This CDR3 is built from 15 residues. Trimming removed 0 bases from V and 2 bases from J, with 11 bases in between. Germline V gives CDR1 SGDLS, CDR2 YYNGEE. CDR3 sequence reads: CASSVAGGTNYGYTF. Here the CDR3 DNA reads TGTGCCAGCAGCGTAGCCGGGGGGACGAACTATGGCTACACCTTC.

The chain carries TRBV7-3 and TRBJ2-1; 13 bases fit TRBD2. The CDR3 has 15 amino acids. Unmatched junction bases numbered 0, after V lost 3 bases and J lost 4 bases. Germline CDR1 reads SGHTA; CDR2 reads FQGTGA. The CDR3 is CASSLGLAGYNEQFF. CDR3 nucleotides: TGTGCCAGCAGCTTGGGACTAGCGGGGTACAATGAGCAGTTCTTC.

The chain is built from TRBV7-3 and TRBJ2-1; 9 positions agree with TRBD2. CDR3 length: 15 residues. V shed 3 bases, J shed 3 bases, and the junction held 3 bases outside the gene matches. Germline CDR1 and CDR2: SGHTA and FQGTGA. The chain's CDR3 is CASSLTSGNYNEQFF. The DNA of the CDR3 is TGTGCCAGCAGCTTGACTAGCGGTAACTACAATGAGCAGTTCTTC.

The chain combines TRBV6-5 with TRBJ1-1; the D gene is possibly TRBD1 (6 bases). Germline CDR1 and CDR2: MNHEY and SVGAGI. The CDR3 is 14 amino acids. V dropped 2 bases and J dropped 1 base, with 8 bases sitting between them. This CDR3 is CASSYRGQNTEAFF. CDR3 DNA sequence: TGTGCCAGCAGTTACCGGGGACAGAACACTGAAGCTTTCTTT.

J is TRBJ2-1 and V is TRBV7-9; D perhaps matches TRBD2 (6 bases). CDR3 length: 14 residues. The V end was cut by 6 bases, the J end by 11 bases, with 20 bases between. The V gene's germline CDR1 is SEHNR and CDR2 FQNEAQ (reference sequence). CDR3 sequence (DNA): TGTGCCAGCAGTTCATTAGCGGAGGTCCGCCAGCAGTTCTTC. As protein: CASSSLAEVRQQFF.

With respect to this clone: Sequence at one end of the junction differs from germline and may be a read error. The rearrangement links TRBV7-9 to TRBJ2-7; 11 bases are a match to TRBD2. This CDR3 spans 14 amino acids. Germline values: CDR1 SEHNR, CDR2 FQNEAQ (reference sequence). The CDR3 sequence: CASSVAGGPNEQYF. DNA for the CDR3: TGTGCCAGCAGCGTAGCGGGAGGGCCTAACGAGCAGTACTTC.

CDR3 protein: CASSFGSSYEQYF. The CDR3 nucleotides are TGTGCCAGCAGTTTTGGGAGCTCCTACGAGCAGTACTTC. This chain connects TRBV12-3 or TRBV12-4 to TRBJ2-7; tentative D call: TRBD2 (5 bases). This CDR3 comprises 13 residues. V lost 3 bases and J lost 0, with 6 bases in between.

The CDR3 DNA follows: TGCAGCGCCGGGGAACATCTGCGAGGCTACACCTTC. Translation: CSAGEHLRGYTF. The rearrangement links TRBV29-1 to TRBJ1-2, with D unclear. This CDR3 is 12 amino acids long. Germline CDR1 and CDR2: SQVTM and ANQGSEA. Trimming took off 7 bases at V and 8 bases at J, with 17 bases between the two ends.

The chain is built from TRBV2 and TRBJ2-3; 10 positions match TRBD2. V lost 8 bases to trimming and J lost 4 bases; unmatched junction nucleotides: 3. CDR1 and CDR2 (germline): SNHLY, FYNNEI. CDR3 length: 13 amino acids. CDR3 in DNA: TGTGCCAGCGCTAGCGGGAGCCCAGATACGCAGTATTTT. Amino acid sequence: CASASGSPDTQYF.

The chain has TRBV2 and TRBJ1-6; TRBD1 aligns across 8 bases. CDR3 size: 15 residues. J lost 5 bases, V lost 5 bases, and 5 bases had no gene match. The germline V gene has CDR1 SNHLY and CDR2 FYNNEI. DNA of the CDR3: TGTGCCAGCAGTTTCCGGGACAGGAATAATTCACCCCTCCACTTT. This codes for CASSFRDRNNSPLHF.